The clone carrying this TCR beta chain occurred once. The data were obtained in a study of Ad26.COV2.S vaccination and SARS-CoV-2 variants. Looked up from germline, CDR1 is LNHDA and CDR2 is SQIVND (reference sequence). V was trimmed by 10 bases and J by 6 bases, leaving 16 bases between them. The CDR3 contains 13 residues. Treatment meaning: around 19 received Ad26.COV2.S at low or high dose, single or two shots; several received placebo; per-sample allocation not given. At day 63 after the first vaccine or placebo injection, samples were drawn. Only in-frame clones appear in the TCRdb table, and some are missing; sequencing was by immunoSEQ multiplex PCR. The repertoire holds 450,000 to 550,000 clones, with roughly nine tenths as singletons.

The receptor was derived from a person aged 18-65 years who received the Ad26.COV2.S COVID-19 vaccine or a placebo. This material consisted of peripheral blood, taken in a trial of Ad26.COV2.S vaccine versus placebo. The chain combines TRBV19 with TRBJ1-5; tentative D call: TRBD1 (6 bases). The CDR3 DNA reads TGTGCCACCACTGACAGGTTCGGTCAGCCCCAGCATTTT. Translation: CATTDRFGQPQHF.